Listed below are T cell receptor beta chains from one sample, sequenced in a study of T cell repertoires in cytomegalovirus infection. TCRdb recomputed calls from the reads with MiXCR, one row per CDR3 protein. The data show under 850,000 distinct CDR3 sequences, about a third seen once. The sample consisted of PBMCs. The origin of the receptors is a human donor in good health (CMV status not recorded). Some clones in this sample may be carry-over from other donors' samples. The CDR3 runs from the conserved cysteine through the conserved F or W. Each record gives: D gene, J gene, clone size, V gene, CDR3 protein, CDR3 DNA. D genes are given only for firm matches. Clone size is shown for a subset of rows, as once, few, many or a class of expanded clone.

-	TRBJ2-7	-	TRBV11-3	CASSLSGIHEQYF	TGTGCCAGCAGCTTATCAGGGATCCACGAGCAGTACTTC
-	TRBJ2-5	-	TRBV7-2	CASSWERRETQYF	TGTGCCAGCAGCTGGGAAAGGAGAGAGACCCAGTACTTC
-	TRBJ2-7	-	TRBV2	CASSEGTVEEQYF	TGTGCCAGCAGTGAAGGGACAGTTGAAGAGCAGTACTTC
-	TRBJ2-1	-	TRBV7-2	CASSLRPPSGSNEQFF	TGTGCCAGCAGCCTTAGACCCCCATCAGGGAGCAATGAGCAGTTCTTC
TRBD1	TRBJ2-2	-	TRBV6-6	CASSYSKGQGRTGELFF	TGTGCCAGCAGTTACTCGAAGGGACAGGGGAGGACCGGGGAGCTGTTTTTT
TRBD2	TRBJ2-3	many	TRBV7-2	CASSRGGGGTDTQYF	TGTGCCAGCAGCCGCGGGGGGGGGGGCACAGATACGCAGTATTTT
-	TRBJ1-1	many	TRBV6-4	CASSDGDNTEAFF	TGTGCCAGCAGTGACGGGGACAACACTGAAGCTTTCTTT
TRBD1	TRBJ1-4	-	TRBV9	CASSPEGAPTNENLFF	TGTGCCAGCAGCCCCGAGGGGGCCCCAACTAATGAAAATCTGTTTTTT
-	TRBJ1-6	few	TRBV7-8	CASSLGERGVYSPLHF	TGTGCCAGCAGCTTGGGGGAAAGGGGTGTTTATTCACCCCTCCACTTT
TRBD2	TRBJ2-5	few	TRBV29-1	CSGVSGSQETQYF	TGCAGTGGAGTTAGCGGGTCCCAAGAGACCCAGTACTTC
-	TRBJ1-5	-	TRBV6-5	CASRSGWGYSNQPHHF	TGTGCCAGCAGATCGGGCTGGGGCTATAGCAATCAGCCCCATCATTTT
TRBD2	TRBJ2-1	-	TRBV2	CASSPVLGAGSQQFF	TGTGCCAGCAGTCCCGTCTTGGGAGCGGGGAGTCAGCAGTTCTTC
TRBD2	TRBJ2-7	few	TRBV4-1	CASSHMTSANYEQYF	TGCGCCAGCAGCCACATGACTAGCGCGAACTACGAGCAGTACTTC
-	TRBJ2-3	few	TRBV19	CASSTSTPDTQYF	TGTGCCAGTAGTACATCGACCCCAGATACGCAGTATTTT
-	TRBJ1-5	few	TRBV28	CASRLLNQPQHF	TGTGCCAGCAGACTCCTCAATCAGCCCCAGCATTTT
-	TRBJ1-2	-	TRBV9	CASSVEGYGYTF	TGTGCCAGCAGCGTAGAGGGCTACGGCTACACCTTC
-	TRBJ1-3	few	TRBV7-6	CASSHIPGTVSGNTIYF	TGTGCCAGCAGCCACATCCCAGGGACCGTCTCTGGAAACACCATATATTTT
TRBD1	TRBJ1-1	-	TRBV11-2	CASSTPSTGWYTEAFF	TGTGCCAGCAGCACCCCGTCGACAGGGTGGTACACTGAAGCTTTCTTT
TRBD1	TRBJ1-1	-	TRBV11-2	CASSLEAGGFPPNTEAFF	TGTGCCAGCAGCTTAGAGGCAGGGGGCTTCCCTCCTAACACTGAAGCTTTCTTT
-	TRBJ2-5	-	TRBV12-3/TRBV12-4	CASEEADQETQYF	TGTGCCAGTGAGGAGGCCGACCAAGAGACCCAGTACTTC
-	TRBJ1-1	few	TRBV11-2	CASSLAGGLLNTEAFF	TGTGCCAGCAGCTTAGCGGGGGGGCTCTTGAACACTGAAGCTTTCTTT
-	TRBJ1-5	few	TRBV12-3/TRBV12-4	CASSTVNQPQHF	TGTGCCAGCAGCACCGTCAATCAGCCCCAGCATTTT
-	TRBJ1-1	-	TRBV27	CASSSYPYSEAFF	TGTGCCAGCTCGTCGTACCCTTACTCTGAAGCTTTCTTT
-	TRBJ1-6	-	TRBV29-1	CSVRGTVNSPLHF	TGCAGCGTGCGCGGGACGGTTAATTCACCCCTCCACTTT
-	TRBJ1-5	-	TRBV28	CASSLTGKVQPQHF	TGTGCCAGCAGCCTGACAGGAAAGGTTCAGCCCCAGCATTTT
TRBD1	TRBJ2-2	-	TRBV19	CASRKRVGTGNTGELFF	TGTGCCAGTCGCAAACGGGTGGGGACAGGGAACACCGGGGAGCTGTTTTTT
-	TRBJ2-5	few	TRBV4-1	CASSQVPGNSETQYF	TGCGCCAGCAGCCAAGTCCCAGGGAACTCAGAGACCCAGTACTTC
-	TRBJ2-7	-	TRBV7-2	CASSLGAQLYEQYF	TGTGCCAGCAGCTTAGGGGCACAACTTTACGAGCAGTACTTC
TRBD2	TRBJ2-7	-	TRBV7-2	CASSLGLAVYVQYF	TGTGCCAGCAGCTTAGGACTAGCGGTCTACGTGCAGTACTTC
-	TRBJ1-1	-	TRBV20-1	CSARTGPSNTEAFF	TGCAGTGCTAGAACGGGGCCTTCGAACACTGAAGCTTTCTTT
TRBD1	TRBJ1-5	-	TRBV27	CASSWTGANQPQHF	TGTGCCAGCAGCTGGACAGGGGCGAATCAGCCCCAGCATTTT
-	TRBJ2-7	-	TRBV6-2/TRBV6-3	CASRRADSYEQYF	TGTGCCAGCAGACGCGCGGACTCCTACGAGCAGTACTTC
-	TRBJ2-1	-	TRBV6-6	CASSGVFWNEQFF	TGTGCCAGCTCAGGGGTTTTTTGGAATGAGCAGTTCTTC
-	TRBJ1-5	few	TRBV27	CASSGTVRGSGNQPQHF	TGTGCCAGCAGTGGGACCGTTAGGGGTTCGGGCAATCAGCCCCAGCATTTT
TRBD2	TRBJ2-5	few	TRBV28	CASSLRLAGQETQYF	TGTGCCAGCAGTTTACGACTAGCGGGCCAAGAGACCCAGTACTTC
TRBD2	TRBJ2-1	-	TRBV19	CASRSSLAGGPPGEQFF	TGTGCCAGCAGGAGCAGTCTAGCGGGAGGGCCCCCAGGGGAGCAGTTCTTC
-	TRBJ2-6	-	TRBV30	CAWSGGSGANVLTF	TGTGCCTGGAGTGGGGGCTCTGGGGCCAACGTCCTGACTTTC
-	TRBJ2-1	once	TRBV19	CASSVPADNVQFF	TGTGCCAGTAGTGTGCCAGCCGACAATGTGCAGTTCTTC
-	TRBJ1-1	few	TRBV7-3	CASSLTIAGANTEAFF	TGTGCCAGCAGCTTAACAATTGCAGGGGCGAACACTGAAGCTTTCTTT
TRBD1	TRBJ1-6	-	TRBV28	CASSDRAGGYNSPLHF	TGTGCCAGCTCTGACAGGGCCGGGGGCTATAATTCACCCCTCCACTTT
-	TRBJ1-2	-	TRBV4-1	CASSQVPDGNYGYTF	TGCGCCAGCAGCCAAGTACCCGACGGGAACTATGGCTACACCTTC
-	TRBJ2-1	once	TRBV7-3	CASSFERGTYNEQFF	TGTGCCAGCAGCTTCGAACGGGGAACCTACAATGAGCAGTTCTTC
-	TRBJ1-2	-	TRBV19	CASSYQGDHSYGYTF	TGTGCCAGTAGTTATCAGGGAGATCATTCCTATGGCTACACCTTC
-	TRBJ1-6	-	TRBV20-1	CSAREPNSPLHF	TGCAGTGCTAGAGAACCTAATTCACCCCTCCACTTT
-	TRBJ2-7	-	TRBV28	CASSLGGLNEQYF	TGTGCCAGCAGTTTAGGGGGTCTCAACGAGCAGTACTTC
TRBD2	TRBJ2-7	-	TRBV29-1	CSASLAGTYEQYF	TGCAGCGCCTCACTAGCGGGGACCTACGAGCAGTACTTC
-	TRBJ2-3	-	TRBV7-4	CASDGSADTQYF	TGTGCCAGCGATGGGAGCGCAGATACGCAGTATTTT
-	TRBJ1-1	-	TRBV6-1	CASSALTARGGAEAFF	TGTGCCAGCAGCGCTCTGACAGCCCGGGGGGGAGCTGAAGCTTTCTTT
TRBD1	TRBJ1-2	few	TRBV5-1	CASSLAWDRGLHGYTF	TGCGCCAGCAGCTTGGCCTGGGACAGGGGTCTCCATGGCTACACCTTC
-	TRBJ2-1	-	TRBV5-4	CASSPSRDSGYNVQFF	TGTGCCAGCAGCCCCTCCCGGGACTCAGGGTACAATGTGCAGTTCTTC
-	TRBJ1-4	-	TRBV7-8	CASSPLWGRSNEKLFF	TGTGCCAGCAGCCCTCTCTGGGGACGGAGTAATGAAAAACTGTTTTTT
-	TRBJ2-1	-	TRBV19	CASIISSGPNEQFF	TGTGCCAGTATTATCTCCAGCGGGCCCAATGAGCAGTTCTTC
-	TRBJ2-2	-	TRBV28	CASSDMGHMNTGELFF	TGTGCCAGCAGTGACATGGGACACATGAACACCGGGGAGCTGTTTTTT
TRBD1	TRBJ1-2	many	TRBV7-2	CASSSTGGYYGYTF	TGTGCCAGCAGCTCCACAGGGGGGTACTATGGCTACACCTTC